This T cell receptor (beta chain) was sequenced during a study of blood T cell repertoires in COVID-19. In the study overall: There were acute and convalescent COVID-19 samples, and they came from the United States, Italy and Spain. From T cells, B-cell-depleted T cells, or PBMCs came the material, which was cDNA or gDNA.

Original processing methods: Amplification from reference gene primers served as the basis for estimated nucleated cell counts. Method: immunoSEQ multiplex PCR; TCRdb's copy keeps in-frame clones and lacks some. Clone size and V and J calls were adopted from that table, with D and trimming inferred from the DNA. The sample carries 75,000 to 100,000 clones, 70% to 90% recorded once. The germline V and J ends were trimmed by 5 bases and 5 bases, with 18 bases remaining between them. Germline loops: CDR1 MNHEY, CDR2 SVGAGI. This CDR3 contains 15 residues. J is TRBJ1-2 and V is TRBV6-5, with a weak D call TRBD1 (6 bases). The sequence derives from a man aged 70 or older with acute or convalescent COVID-19. Sample: peripheral blood. The CDR3 spells CASSPTVDRLYGYTF. The CDR3, as DNA: TGTGCCAGCAGTCCCACCGTAGACAGGTTGTATGGCTACACCTTC.